Below, 20 T cell receptor beta chains from the same sample are listed, as sequenced in a study of CD8+ T cells in alopecia areata. TCR sequencing used cDNA made by reverse transcription of extracted RNA. Generated by immunoSEQ multiplex PCR, the TCRdb table keeps only in-frame clones and is missing some. Among about 70,000 clones, approximately 30% were seen once, and the ten largest hold about 15%. Specified treatment: oral pan-JAK inhibitor, 5-10 mg twice daily. The sample was CD8+ T cells sorted from blood, taken at week 4, from a patient treated with tofacitinib. These receptors came from a human donor with alopecia areata.

The DNA of the CDR3 is TGTGCCACTCCCGCCGGGAGCTCCTACAATGAGCAGTTCTTC. It encodes CATPAGSSYNEQFF. The chain has TRBV9 and TRBJ2-1, with D possibly matching TRBD2 (6 bases). This CDR3 has 14 residues. V was clipped by 9 bases and J by 0 bases, with 13 bases between them. Germline CDR1 is SGDLS and CDR2 is YYNGEE.

The rearrangement joins TRBV29-1 to TRBJ1-1; 7 positions agree with TRBD1. Trimming cost V 7 bases and J 4 bases; bases outside gene matches: 9. This CDR3 has 13 amino acids. Germline values: CDR1 SQVTM, CDR2 ANQGSEA. CDR3 in DNA: TGCAGCGCGTCGACAGGGACGGTCACTGAAGCTTTCTTT. It is translated as CSASTGTVTEAFF.

This clone was observed a handful of times. The chain is built from TRBV28 and TRBJ1-1; a possible D gene is TRBD1 (5 bases). CDR1 MDHEN and CDR2 SYDVKM come from the germline V gene. The V end was cut by 4 bases, the J end by 5 bases, with 20 bases between. The CDR3 length is 16 residues. The CDR3 DNA reads TGTGCCAGCAGTTACCCGACCGCCGGGGCGGGGACTGAAGCTTTCTTT. Translated: CASSYPTAGAGTEAFF. The full variable domain, with the rest looked up from reference TRBV28 and TRBJ1-1, is DVKVTQSSRYLVKRTGEKVFLECVQDMDHENMFWYRQDPGLGLRLIYFSYDVKMKEKGDIPEGYSVSREKKERFSLILESASTNQTSMYLCASSYPTAGAGTEAFFGQGTRLTVV.

This rearrangement joins TRBV30 to TRBJ2-7; 8 bases fit TRBD2. The germline CDR1 and CDR2 sequences are GTSNPN and SVGIG (reference sequence). The CDR3 spans 16 residues. Unmatched junction bases numbered 13, after V lost 2 bases and J lost 4 bases. CDR3 amino acids: CAWSLGGEGSGYEQYF. The CDR3 bases are TGTGCCTGGAGTCTCGGGGGGGAGGGTAGCGGTTACGAGCAGTACTTC.

The chain uses TRBV29-1 and TRBJ2-1; 11 positions match TRBD2. V shed 1 base, J shed 4 bases, and the junction held 6 bases outside the gene matches. CDR1 is SQVTM and CDR2 is ANQGSEA in the germline V gene. This CDR3 has 16 residues. DNA for the CDR3: TGCAGCGTTGAAGCGAGTAGCGGGAGGGGATACAATGAGCAGTTCTTC. This encodes CSVEASSGRGYNEQFF.

The V call is TRBV4-2, the J call TRBJ2-1; D unclear. V lost 1 base, J lost 8 bases, and 15 bases lay in between. Germline assignment: CDR1 LGHNA and CDR2 YNFKEQ. The CDR3 consists of 15 residues. The CDR3 coding sequence is TGTGCCAGCAGCCAAGGGCCGGCCGAGGTCGATGAGCAGTTCTTC. Protein product: CASSQGPAEVDEQFF.

V and J are TRBV13 and TRBJ2-1; D ambiguous. The germline CDR1 and CDR2 sequences are PRHDT and FYEKMQ (reference sequence). The CDR3 covers 15 residues. V was pared by 5 bases and J by 6 bases, with 17 bases between. The CDR3 here is CASSPRPGVRNEQFF. The DNA of the CDR3 is TGTGCCAGCAGCCCGCGACCCGGAGTACGCAATGAGCAGTTCTTC.

For this clone: The junction departs from germline at one end; a sequencing error may be responsible. DNA for the CDR3: TGCAGCGTCGAAGGGACAGGGCCCTCCTACGAGCAGTACTTC. It yields the protein CSVEGTGPSYEQYF. The rearrangement joins TRBV29-1 to TRBJ2-7, with TRBD1 identical over 9 bases. Germline CDR1 and CDR2: SQVTM and ANQGSEA. The CDR3 runs to 14 residues.

CDR3: CSVLSPQGAKETQYF. CDR3 bases: TGCAGCGTTCTATCTCCCCAGGGGGCGAAGGAGACCCAGTACTTC. The chain joins TRBV29-1 to TRBJ2-5, with 8 bases fitting TRBD1. Trimming cost V 5 bases and J 5 bases; bases outside gene matches: 13. CDR1 and CDR2 from the germline V gene are SQVTM and ANQGSEA. The CDR3 totals 15 residues.

The genes are TRBV7-9 and TRBJ2-1; D is possibly TRBD1 (6 bases). CDR1 SEHNR and CDR2 FQNEAQ come from the germline V gene (reference sequence). V was pared by 6 bases and J by 1 base, with 7 bases between. The CDR3 spans 13 residues. The chain's CDR3 is CASRQGSYNEQFF. DNA for the CDR3: TGTGCCAGCAGACAGGGTTCCTACAATGAGCAGTTCTTC.

This clone has a handful of counts. The J gene is TRBJ2-4, the V gene TRBV2; D might be TRBD1 (7 bases). This CDR3 is 16 amino acids long. V lost 4 bases, J lost 6 bases, and 19 bases lay in between. Germline V gene lookup returns CDR1 SNHLY and CDR2 FYNNEI. In nucleotides, the CDR3 is TGTGCCAGCAGTGGGGTTGGAGGGGGCGTTGGAAACATTCAGTACTTC. This gives the protein CASSGVGGGVGNIQYF.

This CDR3 is CSVEPRLSEAFF. CDR3 nucleotides: TGCAGCGTTGAACCCCGGCTGAGTGAAGCTTTCTTT. The chain joins TRBV29-1 to TRBJ1-1; no reliable D call. CDR3 length equals 12 residues. V lost 2 bases to trimming and J lost 7 bases, with 11 bases between them. CDR1 SQVTM and CDR2 ANQGSEA come from the germline V gene.

Details on this clone: Other nucleotide sequences in the sample specify the same CDR3. This chain uses TRBV4-3 with TRBJ2-5, with a weak D call TRBD1 (6 bases). There are 15 residues in the CDR3. CDR1 LGHNA and CDR2 YSLEER come from the germline V gene. Between the trimmed V and J ends, which lost 0 bases and 5 bases, there was a span of 13 bases. The CDR3 DNA reads TGCGCCAGCAGCCAAGATGGGGGCGGTGGGGAGACCCAGTACTTC. It specifies CASSQDGGGGETQYF.

This clone was detected only a few times. The V call is TRBV9, the J call TRBJ2-5; TRBD1 or TRBD2 may be the D gene (5 bases each). Trimming cost V 3 bases and J 2 bases, with 14 bases left between them. Germline V gene data show CDR1 as SGDLS and CDR2 as YYNGEE. This CDR3 has 15 residues. The CDR3 sequence is CASSDRTGGQETQYF. The CDR3 DNA sequence: TGTGCCAGCAGCGACAGAACTGGGGGTCAAGAGACCCAGTACTTC.

The rearrangement links TRBV29-1 to TRBJ2-5, with TRBD2 as a possible D gene (5 bases). CDR3 size: 13 residues. CDR1 and CDR2 (germline): SQVTM, ANQGSEA. Trimming removed 6 bases from V and 0 bases from J, with 11 bases in between. In DNA, the CDR3 is TGCAGCGTCCCTCCTAGCCACCAAGAGACCCAGTACTTC. It is translated as CSVPPSHQETQYF.

This clone was seen only a few times. The chain recombines TRBV29-1 with TRBJ2-5; D is perhaps TRBD2 (5 bases). The CDR3 covers 12 residues. The V and J ends lost 7 bases and 2 bases respectively, with 11 bases between them. Per the germline V gene, CDR1 is SQVTM and CDR2 is ANQGSEA. CDR3 DNA sequence: TGCAGCGCCCCCCGGGGTCAAGAGACCCAGTACTTC. Translated: CSAPRGQETQYF.

The CDR3 reads CSALDASRSYEQYF. The DNA for the CDR3 is TGCAGCGCCCTGGACGCAAGCCGATCCTACGAGCAGTACTTC. The chain links TRBV29-1 to TRBJ2-7; D call uncertain. The CDR3 is made up of 14 amino acids. Germline CDR1 SQVTM, CDR2 ANQGSEA. Trimming left V 7 bases short and J 1 base short, with 17 bases between.

Written as DNA, the CDR3 is TGTGCCTGGAGTACCAGGGGCATTGAAGCTTTCTTT. It specifies CAWSTRGIEAFF. The J gene is TRBJ1-1, the V gene TRBV30, with a possible D match to TRBD1 (6 bases). The CDR3 runs to 12 residues. Germline-derived CDR1 and CDR2 are GTSNPN and SVGIG (reference sequence). Trimming removed 2 bases at V and 7 bases at J, with 11 bases between.

The V and J genes are TRBV19 and TRBJ1-1; the D is unclear. This CDR3 contains 16 residues. From germline, CDR1 is LNHDA and CDR2 SQIVND (reference sequence). Trimming took off 5 bases at V and 1 base at J, with 17 bases between the two ends. CDR3 residues: CASSRPTRKGNTEAFF. The CDR3 DNA follows: TGTGCCAGTAGTCGACCCACTAGGAAGGGGAACACTGAAGCTTTCTTT.

This clone has more than one count but fewer than ten. This chain links TRBV6-5 with TRBJ2-3; maybe TRBD1 (6 bases). The CDR3 runs to 14 residues. The germline CDR1 and CDR2 sequences are MNHEY and SVGAGI. The V and J ends lost 8 bases and 0 bases respectively, with 12 bases between them. The CDR3, as DNA: TGTGCCAGCGCTACAGGGTTTAGCACAGATACGCAGTATTTT. Translated, it gives CASATGFSTDTQYF.